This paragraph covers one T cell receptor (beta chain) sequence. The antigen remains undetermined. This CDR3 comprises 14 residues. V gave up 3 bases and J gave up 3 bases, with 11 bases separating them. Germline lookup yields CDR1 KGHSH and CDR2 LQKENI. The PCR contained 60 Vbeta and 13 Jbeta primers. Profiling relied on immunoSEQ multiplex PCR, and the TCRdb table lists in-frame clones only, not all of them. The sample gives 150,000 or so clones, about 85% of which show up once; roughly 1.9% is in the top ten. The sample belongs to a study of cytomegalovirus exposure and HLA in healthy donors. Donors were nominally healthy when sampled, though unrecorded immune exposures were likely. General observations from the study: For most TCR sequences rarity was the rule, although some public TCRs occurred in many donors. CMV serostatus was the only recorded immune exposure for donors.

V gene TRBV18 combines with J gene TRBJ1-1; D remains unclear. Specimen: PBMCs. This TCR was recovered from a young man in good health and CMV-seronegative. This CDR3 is CASSPGSGDTEAFF. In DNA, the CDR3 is TGTGCCAGCTCACCTGGGTCCGGAGACACTGAAGCTTTCTTT. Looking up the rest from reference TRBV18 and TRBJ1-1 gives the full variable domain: NAGVMQNPRHLVRRRGQEARLRCSPMKGHSHVYWYRQLPEEGLKFMVYLQKENIIDESGMPKERFSAEFPKEGPSILRIQQVVRGDSAAYFCASSPGSGDTEAFFGQGTRLTVV.